These 15 T cell receptor beta chains originate from one sample sequenced in a study of CD8+ T cells in alopecia areata (dated by TCRdb to the late 2010s). To prepare the library, the immunoSEQ multiplex PCR assay was applied. For TCR sequencing, RNA was extracted from every sample and reverse transcribed into cDNA to serve as template. The table was pulled from immuneACCESS by TCRdb, which kept in-frame rearrangements only. Such tables lose some clones; where checked, under half of the loss comes from unresolved V genes, and the rest has no known cause. The table puts roughly 260,000 clones in this sample, none counted just once. The ten largest clones add up to about 1.2% of the sample. Pooled mouse cutaneous lymph node cells were stained for CD4, CD8alpha, NKG2D, NKG2ACE and other markers and were then sorted on a BD Influx. The sequencing input was CD4+ T cells sorted from a lymph node. The receptors derive from a C3H/HeJ mouse with alopecia areata. This strain has the MHC haplotype H2-k.

This clone was recorded a few times. The gene symbols are mouse symbols. The covered CDR3 bases are TGTGCCAGCAGTGAGAGGGACAGGGTTGCT. This translates into CASSERDRVA. The CDR3 in full is CASSERDRVAEQFF. The chain is built from TRBV13-3 and TRBJ2-1; 9 nucleotides match TRBD1. The read gets to within 4 residues of the CDR3 end, and the germline J gene fills in the rest. V dropped 2 bases and J dropped 6; count of bases not matched to a gene: 3. Germline loops: CDR1 NNHDY, CDR2 SYVADS. This CDR3 has 14 residues.

The table lists this clone with a few counts. The gene names given are mouse names. The CDR3 goes on 4 residues after the read ends, and that part is filled in from the germline J gene. V is TRBV17 and J is TRBJ2-7; D uncertain. Germline V gives CDR1 MNHDT, CDR2 YYDKIL. The CDR3 spans 11 residues. Incomplete CDR3 DNA: TGTGCTAGCAGTAGCCTGTAT. This gives the protein CASSSLY. The entire CDR3 sequence reads CASSSLYEQYF.

This clone was seen repeatedly, ten times or more. The listed genes are named as in mouse. Other nucleotide sequences in the sample specify the same CDR3. The covered CDR3 bases are TGTGCCAGCAGCACAGGGAACTCC. Its translation: CASSTGNS. The entire CDR3 sequence reads CASSTGNSDYTF. The J gene is TRBJ1-2, the V gene TRBV19; maybe TRBD1 (6 bases). From the germline J gene comes the end of the CDR3, since the read stops 4 residues before it. There are 12 residues in the CDR3. Germline CDR1 and CDR2: FNHDT and SITEND (reference sequence). Deletions cut 5 bases from V and 2 bases from J, with 7 bases between.

This clone was seen only a few times. Genes and germline are mouse. From the germline J gene comes the end of the CDR3, since the read stops 4 residues before it. Other DNA sequences in this sample translate to the same CDR3. The J gene is TRBJ2-2, the V gene TRBV13-2; 9 bases are a match to TRBD1. V gave up 3 bases and J gave up 0 bases; unmatched junction bases: 0. This CDR3 is built from 15 residues. CDR1 is NNHNN and CDR2 is SYGAGS in the germline V gene (reference sequence). The CDR3 bases that were read are TGTGCCAGCGGTGGGGACAGGGCAAACACCGGG. Translation: CASGGDRANTG. The CDR3 reads in full as CASGGDRANTGQLYF.

This clone was counted between two and nine times. The listed genes are named as in mouse. The DNA ends 4 residues before the CDR3 does, and the rest of the CDR3 is filled in from the germline J gene. Other DNA sequences within the sample encode an identical CDR3. V is TRBV19 and J is TRBJ2-7; D unresolved. Germline V gene data show CDR1 as FNHDT and CDR2 as SITEND (reference sequence). The germline V and J ends were trimmed by 2 bases and 3 bases, with 6 bases remaining between them. The CDR3 is 12 amino acids. The sequenced CDR3 bases are TGTGCCAGCAGTATCCCCCTCTAT. It encodes CASSIPLY. The full CDR3 protein reads CASSIPLYEQYF.

On this clone: The listed genes are named as in mouse. The read ends 4 residues early relative to the CDR3; the germline J gene fills the gap. The V gene is TRBV17, the J gene TRBJ2-2; D is unclear. CDR1 is MNHDT and CDR2 is YYDKIL in the germline V gene. The CDR3 contains 15 residues. V lost 1 base and J lost 1, with 7 bases in between. Incomplete CDR3 DNA: TGTGCTAGCAGTAGAGGGTCAGTAAACACCGGG. This codes for CASSRGSVNTG. The full CDR3 protein reads CASSRGSVNTGQLYF.

This clone was picked up a small number of times. All gene names here are mouse names. The read is 3 residues too short to cover the CDR3 end, so that end is filled in from the germline J gene. V usage is TRBV5 and J usage is TRBJ1-6, with 9 bases lining up with TRBD1. TRBJ1-6 belongs to the ORF category, with a function that is uncertain. The germline V gene encodes CDR1 LGHNA and CDR2 YNLKQL (reference sequence). The CDR3 runs 15 residues. The V segment lost 3 bases and the J segment 7 bases; nucleotides outside the gene matches: 4. CDR3 DNA, as far as it was read: TGTGCCAGCAGCCACCAGACAGGGGGGAATTCGCCC. It encodes CASSHQTGGNSP. The whole CDR3 region reads CASSHQTGGNSPLYF.

On this clone itself: Gene names refer to mouse genes. The CDR3 goes on 4 residues after the read ends, and that part is filled in from the germline J gene. This chain uses TRBV1 with TRBJ2-1, with 9 bases lining up with TRBD1. V gave up 0 bases and J gave up 6 bases; unmatched junction bases: 3. Looked up from germline, CDR1 is NSQYPW and CDR2 is LRSPGD (reference sequence). This CDR3 comprises 15 residues. The CDR3 loop is CTCSADNRGRAEQFF. Incomplete CDR3 DNA: TGCACCTGCAGTGCAGATAACAGGGGGCGTGCT.

This clone showed up just a few times. Gene names and germline match the mouse. Sequencing ends 4 residues short of the CDR3 end; the germline J gene provides the rest. V gene TRBV13-3 combines with J gene TRBJ2-3; the match to TRBD1 covers 10 bases. CDR3 length equals 16 residues. From germline, CDR1 is NNHDY and CDR2 SYVADS. Losses at the gene ends were 3 bases for V and 0 bases for J; bases not matched to a gene: 4. CDR3 bases read: TGTGCCAGCAGTGGGGGACAGGGGTTGAGTGCAGAA. Protein product: CASSGGQGLSAE. The complete CDR3 protein is CASSGGQGLSAETLYF.

Concerning this clone: Germline and genes here are mouse. The CDR3 end is not reached by the read, which stops 4 residues before it; the germline J gene fills it in. This rearrangement joins TRBV13-2 to TRBJ2-3, with 13 bases identical to TRBD2. V lost 6 bases and J lost 0; bases outside the gene matches: 1. From germline, CDR1 is NNHNN and CDR2 SYGAGS (reference sequence). The CDR3 covers 15 residues. CDR3 residues: CASEGLGGSAETLYF. The sequenced CDR3 bases are TGTGCCAGCGAGGGACTGGGGGGGAGTGCAGAA.

In regard to this clone: The germline and genes are mouse ones. The CDR3 end is not reached by the read, which stops 4 residues before it; the germline J gene fills it in. The genes are TRBV13-1 and TRBJ2-1; TRBD1 agrees at 10 bases. This CDR3 has 15 amino acids. CDR1 and CDR2 from the germline V gene are NSHNY and SYGAGN. Trimming removed 0 bases from V and 5 bases from J; junction bases left unmatched: 2. The part of the CDR3 DNA that was read is TGTGCCAGCAGTGATGTCGGGACAGGGGATGCT. It codes for CASSDVGTGDA. Given in full, the CDR3 is CASSDVGTGDAEQFF.

This clone was observed a handful of times. Gene and germline names: mouse. The CDR3 end falls 4 residues outside the read, so it is completed with the germline J gene. The chain links TRBV19 to TRBJ1-2, with D unresolved. Trimming took off 4 bases at V and 2 bases at J, with 9 bases between the two ends. The germline V gene has CDR1 FNHDT and CDR2 SITEND (reference sequence). This CDR3 region has 13 residues. CDR3 bases read: TGTGCCAGCAGTTCCACTCTGAACTCC. As protein: CASSSTLNS. The full CDR3 is CASSSTLNSDYTF.

The sample holds a few counts of this clone. Gene names are mouse gene names. The observed sequence ends 3 residues before the CDR3 terminus, with the missing tail filled in from the germline J gene. The chain is built from TRBV4 and TRBJ1-6; D remains unclear. TRBJ1-6 is an open reading frame whose function is uncertain. The CDR3 sequence is 14 residues long. Deletions cut 5 bases from V and 0 bases from J, with 5 bases between. In germline, CDR1 is LGHDT, CDR2 YNNKQL (reference sequence). The sequenced part of the CDR3 DNA is TGTGCCAGCAGCGCAGTTTCCTATAATTCGCCC. This sequence encodes CASSAVSYNSP. The complete CDR3 reads CASSAVSYNSPLYF.

To note about this clone: These gene names are mouse names. The observed sequence ends 4 residues before the CDR3 terminus, with the missing tail filled in from the germline J gene. This same CDR3 is encoded by further DNA sequences in the sample. V and J are TRBV5 and TRBJ1-2; no firm D call. Trimming took off 4 bases at V and 0 bases at J, with 6 bases between the two ends. Germline-derived CDR1 and CDR2 are LGHNA and YNLKQL (reference sequence). The CDR3 covers 13 residues. The CDR3: CASSLTTNSDYTF. The CDR3 bases that were read are TGTGCCAGCAGCCTGACAACAAACTCC.

A note on this clone: All gene names here are mouse names. Coverage ceases 4 residues before the CDR3 finishes, and the germline J gene fills in the end. The chain carries TRBV14 and TRBJ2-3; D gene unclear. Deletions cut 1 base from V and 2 bases from J, with 5 bases between. CDR1 SGHDT and CDR2 FRDEAV come from the germline V gene. The CDR3 extends over 13 amino acids. The CDR3 loop is CASSFNNAETLYF. The DNA read from the CDR3 is TGTGCCAGCAGTTTCAACAATGCAGAA.